Sequencing of this TCR beta chain was carried out in a study of cytomegalovirus exposure and HLA in healthy donors. Across the whole study: HLA-typed donors contributed some 87 million unique TCRs, which were held in an early data release.

Trimming pared 7 bases from V and 0 bases from J, leaving 12 bases between. The germline V gene has CDR1 LNHDA and CDR2 SQIVND (reference sequence). This CDR3 has 15 residues. The PCR had 60 Vbeta and 13 Jbeta primers. Here immunoSEQ multiplex PCR was the method, and the copy in TCRdb shows in-frame clones only, minus some. This sample's clone table lists around 120,000 clones. About this clone: Its antigen is undetermined.

Study outcomes and limitations: Differences between HLA loci emerged in a later analysis of TCR association rates, with DRB1 most and HLA-C fewest. A later analysis linked a missense DCLRE1C variant to TCR beta V- and J-gene trimming. Links to common viral pathogens appeared, in a later analysis, for several of the most significant clusters.

The sample comprised PBMCs. The TCR comes from a man younger than 30 in good health and CMV-seronegative. The rearrangement links TRBV19 to TRBJ2-2, with D possibly being TRBD1 (5 bases). The CDR3 nucleotides read TGTGCCAGTACACGTGACAGCGCGAACACCGGGGAGCTGTTTTTT. As protein: CASTRDSANTGELFF. Supplemented by reference TRBV19 and TRBJ2-2, the full variable domain reads DGGITQSPKYLFRKEGQNVTLSCEQNLNHDAMYWYRQDPGQGLRLIYYSQIVNDFQKGDIAEGYSVSREKKESFPLTVTSAQKNPTAFYLCASTRDSANTGELFFGEGSRLTVL.